The rows below give T cell receptor beta chains drawn from one sample of a study of shared clonotypes between healthy human individuals. Generated by immunoSEQ multiplex PCR, the TCRdb table keeps only in-frame clones and is missing some. The sample lists around 2,000,000 clones, roughly 94% seen once, with more than 0.1% in the top ten. Material for sequencing was naive CD4+ T cells sorted from blood. The receptors derive from a young man in good health. CDR3s include the opening cysteine and the closing phenylalanine or tryptophan. The D gene is left open where the match is weak. Size is omitted from some rows. Given values are once, few, many or a class for expanded clones.

cdr3_length j_call v_call clone_size d_call cdr3_aa cdr3_nt
13 TRBJ2-1 TRBV7-9 - - CASSLEKLTEQFF TGTGCCAGCAGCTTAGAGAAGCTAACGGAGCAGTTCTTC
13 TRBJ2-5 TRBV6-5 - TRBD2 CASSRLAWETQYF TGTGCCAGCAGTCGACTAGCCTGGGAGACCCAGTACTTC
15 TRBJ2-2 TRBV9 - - CASSVRDTNTGELFF TGTGCCAGCAGCGTACGGGACACAAACACCGGGGAGCTGTTTTTT
13 TRBJ1-5 TRBV27 - - CASSSRGNQPQHF TGTGCCAGCAGTTCCCGGGGCAATCAGCCCCAGCATTTT
16 TRBJ2-3 TRBV4-3 - TRBD2 CASSQDLAGVMDTQYF TGCGCCAGCAGCCAAGACCTGGCGGGAGTTATGGATACGCAGTATTTT
13 TRBJ1-6 TRBV6-1 - TRBD1 CAGGQGLNSPLHF TGTGCCGGTGGACAGGGGCTTAATTCACCCCTCCACTTT
15 TRBJ2-1 TRBV5-1 - TRBD2 CASSPTSGTFNEQFF TGCGCCAGCAGCCCGACTAGCGGGACGTTCAATGAGCAGTTCTTC
16 TRBJ2-7 TRBV5-1 - - CASSLDIGASGYEQYF TGCGCCAGCAGCTTGGACATAGGGGCCTCGGGCTACGAGCAGTACTTC
16 TRBJ2-3 TRBV7-2 - TRBD2 CASSSSLAAGTDTQYF TGTGCCAGCAGCTCATCACTAGCGGCTGGTACAGATACGCAGTATTTT
12 TRBJ1-4 TRBV6-5 - TRBD1 CAIRQGDGKLFF TGTGCCATCCGACAGGGGGACGGAAAACTGTTTTTT
13 TRBJ1-6 TRBV6-5 - TRBD1 CASRTGSNSPLHF TGTGCCAGCAGGACAGGGAGCAATTCACCCCTCCACTTT
15 TRBJ2-7 TRBV6-1 - TRBD1 CASSDWDRDPYEQYF TGTGCCAGCAGTGATTGGGACAGGGACCCCTACGAGCAGTACTTC
16 TRBJ2-2 TRBV5-1 - TRBD1 CASSPWGQDHTGELFF TGCGCCAGCAGCCCGTGGGGACAGGACCACACCGGGGAGCTGTTTTTT
17 TRBJ1-6 TRBV27 - TRBD1 CASSFRQGANNNSPLHF TGTGCCAGCAGTTTTAGGCAGGGGGCAAACAATAATTCACCCCTCCACTTT
14 TRBJ1-5 TRBV28 - - CASSRGGNNQPQHF TGTGCCAGCAGTCGTGGGGGAAATAATCAGCCCCAGCATTTT
16 TRBJ2-7 TRBV6-5 once TRBD1 CASSSQGAEKPYEQYF TGTGCCAGCAGTTCTCAGGGGGCGGAAAAGCCCTACGAGCAGTACTTC
14 TRBJ2-7 TRBV5-5 once - CASSLGQFSYEQYF TGTGCCAGCAGCTTGGGACAGTTCTCCTACGAGCAGTACTTC
14 TRBJ1-3 TRBV30 - TRBD1 CAWGTVNSGNTIYF TGTGCCTGGGGGACAGTTAACTCTGGAAACACCATATATTTT
14 TRBJ2-2 TRBV28 - TRBD1 CASVNRGHTGELFF TGTGCCAGCGTAAACAGGGGGCACACCGGGGAGCTGTTTTTT
14 TRBJ1-4 TRBV2 - - CASSEQAGREKLFF TGTGCCAGCAGTGAACAGGCGGGGAGGGAAAAACTGTTTTTT
13 TRBJ1-2 TRBV28 - - CASRRKGADGYTF TGTGCCAGCAGAAGAAAAGGGGCGGACGGCTACACCTTC
14 TRBJ1-3 TRBV28 - - CASSLPPGGNTIYF TGTGCCAGCAGTTTACCCCCGGGTGGAAACACCATATATTTT
15 TRBJ1-2 TRBV19 - - CASSLIESDTYGYTF TGTGCCAGTAGCTTGATAGAGTCCGATACCTATGGCTACACCTTC
13 TRBJ2-5 TRBV9 - - CASSVGVEETQYF TGTGCCAGCAGCGTTGGGGTGGAAGAGACCCAGTACTTC
18 TRBJ2-2 TRBV11-2 - TRBD2 CASSLVGTWREEAGELFF TGTGCCAGCAGCTTAGTGGGTACTTGGCGGGAGGAAGCCGGGGAGCTGTTTTTT
17 TRBJ2-1 TRBV19 - TRBD1 CASSIPPGDRGRNEQFF TGTGCCAGTAGTATCCCGCCCGGGGACAGGGGGCGGAATGAGCAGTTCTTC
17 TRBJ1-6 TRBV5-4 - - CASSLAGGANLYSPLHF TGTGCCAGCAGCTTGGCCGGGGGGGCGAACCTTTATTCACCCCTCCACTTT
15 TRBJ2-5 TRBV5-4 - TRBD2 CASSLAAGGLETQYF TGTGCCAGCAGCTTGGCCGCGGGGGGGCTTGAGACCCAGTACTTC